One sample yielded the 18 T cell receptor beta chains listed below, sequenced in a study of technical replicates of blood from a handful of donors. TCRdb keeps only in-frame clones here, not all; method: immunoSEQ multiplex PCR. The profile shows around 70,000 clones, 95% of them singletons. The specimen sequenced was T cells isolated from PBMCs. Source of these receptors: a human donor in good health.

The chain uses TRBV6-1 and TRBJ1-2; the match to TRBD1 covers 8 bases. Germline CDR1 MNHNS, CDR2 SASEGT. After removal of 7 bases from V and 7 bases from J, the junction contained 8 bases not matched to a gene. The CDR3 spans 13 residues. CDR3 sequence: CASNPTGDVGYTF. In nucleotides, the CDR3 is TGTGCCAGCAACCCGACAGGGGACGTTGGCTACACCTTC.

The chain combines TRBV4-1 with TRBJ2-2; D is unresolved. V lost 4 bases and J lost 0, with 15 bases in between. The germline V gene has CDR1 MGHRA and CDR2 YSYEKL. This CDR3 region has 17 residues. CDR3 DNA: TGCGCCAGCAGCCCAGTCCCAGGTAATCCGAACACCGGGGAGCTGTTTTTT. This codes for CASSPVPGNPNTGELFF.

This chain connects TRBV5-1 to TRBJ1-2; D perhaps matches TRBD1 (6 bases). The CDR3 totals 16 residues. In germline, CDR1 is SGHRS, CDR2 YFSETQ. Trimming left V 0 bases short and J 3 bases short, with 15 bases between. The CDR3 coding sequence is TGCGCCAGCAGCTTGGAACGGGACAATATTCACTATGGCTACACCTTC. This translates into CASSLERDNIHYGYTF.

The V call is TRBV11-2, the J call TRBJ1-5, with 10 nucleotides matching TRBD1. V dropped 4 bases and J dropped 6; count of bases not matched to a gene: 6. This CDR3 has 15 amino acids. Germline V CDR1 and CDR2: SGHAT, FQNNGV. The CDR3 nucleotides are TGTGCCAGCAGCTCCCACCGGGACAGGGGTCAGCCCCAGCATTTT. Translated: CASSSHRDRGQPQHF.

This clone was seen a single time. The genes are TRBV28 and TRBJ1-5, with D maybe TRBD1 (5 bases). CDR1 is MDHEN and CDR2 is SYDVKM in the germline V gene. Between the trimmed V and J ends, which lost 10 bases and 10 bases, there was a span of 23 bases. CDR3 length: 14 amino acids. CDR3 in amino acids: CATRGGSMIVPQHF. The CDR3 nucleotides are TGTGCCACGAGGGGCGGGAGCATGATCGTACCCCAGCATTTT.

The rearrangement links TRBV29-1 to TRBJ2-1; 8 bases fit TRBD1. J was trimmed by 1 base and V by 1 base; bases with no gene match: 6. In germline, CDR1 is SQVTM, CDR2 ANQGSEA. This CDR3 is 16 amino acids long. CDR3 loop: CSVEGDRDRSYNEQFF. The DNA for the CDR3 is TGCAGCGTTGAAGGGGATCGGGACAGGTCCTACAATGAGCAGTTCTTC.

V is TRBV5-1 and J is TRBJ2-7; 8 bases align to TRBD1. The J segment lost 5 bases and the V segment lost 4 bases, leaving 8 bases of the junction unmatched. Germline CDR1 and CDR2: SGHRS and YFSETQ. The CDR3 contains 14 residues. CDR3 region: CASSGTGQAHEQYF. In DNA, the CDR3 is TGCGCCAGCAGCGGTACGGGACAGGCCCACGAGCAGTACTTC.

The gene calls are TRBV29-1 and TRBJ1-2; a weak D match, TRBD1 (5 bases). The CDR3 has 13 amino acids. CDR1 and CDR2 (germline): SQVTM, ANQGSEA. V gave up 7 bases and J gave up 6 bases, with 18 bases separating them. The chain's CDR3 is CSGWGTERNGYTF. The CDR3 bases are TGCAGCGGATGGGGCACGGAAAGAAATGGCTACACCTTC.

The genes are TRBV5-1 and TRBJ2-7; possibly TRBD1 for D (6 bases). The ends were cut back, 4 bases at V and 5 bases at J, with 16 bases in the middle. The CDR3 is made up of 14 amino acids. Germline CDR1 and CDR2: SGHRS and YFSETQ. CDR3 DNA sequence: TGCGCCAGCAGCCTAAACAACAGGGTTAACGAGCAGTACTTC. Its protein is CASSLNNRVNEQYF.

The chain joins TRBV28 to TRBJ2-7; D may be TRBD2 (6 bases). There are 15 residues in the CDR3. The V and J ends lost 1 base and 6 bases respectively, with 16 bases between them. In germline, CDR1 is MDHEN, CDR2 SYDVKM. The CDR3 coding sequence is TGTGCCAGCAGTTTATATGTGGAGTCGGGGGTCGAGCAGTACTTC. This translates into CASSLYVESGVEQYF.

The V gene is TRBV4-2, the J gene TRBJ2-2, with 9 bases matching TRBD2. Germline CDR1 LGHNA, CDR2 YNFKEQ. The junction had 8 bases not matched to a gene; V was cut back by 4 bases and J by 2 bases. The CDR3 length is 17 residues. CDR3 sequence: CASSPLGLALNTGELFF. The DNA for the CDR3 is TGTGCCAGCAGCCCTCTCGGACTAGCGCTTAACACCGGGGAGCTGTTTTTT.

The chain uses TRBV5-4 and TRBJ2-7; TRBD2 agrees at 9 bases. The CDR3 has 14 residues. Germline V gene lookup returns CDR1 SGHNT and CDR2 YYREEE (reference sequence). The V and J ends lost 5 bases and 7 bases, in that order; junction bases with no gene match: 10. Here the CDR3 reads CASRRAGGPGEQYF. CDR3 in DNA: TGTGCCAGCAGGCGGGCGGGAGGGCCGGGAGAGCAGTACTTC.

V is TRBV10-3 and J is TRBJ2-5; 8 bases line up with TRBD1. Germline trimming cut 6 bases from V and 5 bases from J; bases unmatched to any gene: 5. Germline V gives CDR1 ENHRY, CDR2 SYGVKD. The CDR3 has 13 residues. In nucleotides, the CDR3 is TGTGCCATCAGGGACAGGGCATTGGAGACCCAGTACTTC. Protein: CAIRDRALETQYF.

This rearrangement joins TRBV10-3 to TRBJ2-1; TRBD1 agrees at 8 bases. CDR1 is ENHRY, CDR2 SYGVKD, per germline. With 9 bases clipped from V and 7 bases from J, the junction kept 8 bases outside the gene matches. This CDR3 region has 13 residues. The CDR3 loop is CAILRTGMNEQFF. The CDR3 bases are TGTGCCATTTTAAGGACAGGGATGAATGAGCAGTTCTTC.

V gene TRBV18 combines with J gene TRBJ2-1; possibly TRBD2 for D (6 bases). The CDR3 has 16 amino acids. The germline gives CDR1 KGHSH, CDR2 LQKENI. V lost 4 bases and J 10 bases, leaving 23 bases between the germline ends. This CDR3 is CASSLRMIIGGLEQFF. For the CDR3, the DNA is TGTGCCAGCTCACTGCGAATGATCATCGGGGGTTTGGAGCAGTTCTTC.

This chain links TRBV27 with TRBJ2-1; the match to TRBD2 covers 14 bases. CDR1 and CDR2 from the germline V gene are MNHEY and SMNVEV (reference sequence). The V segment lost 2 bases and the J segment 8 bases; nucleotides outside the gene matches: 11. CDR3 length equals 18 residues. The chain's CDR3 is CASSLGPETSGRVYEQFF. DNA of the CDR3: TGTGCCAGCAGTTTAGGGCCAGAGACTAGCGGGAGGGTCTATGAGCAGTTCTTC.

The gene calls are TRBV14 and TRBJ1-2; 8 bases match TRBD1. Germline assignment: CDR1 SGHDN and CDR2 FVKESK. The ends lost 1 base at V and 4 bases at J; junction bases unmatched: 26. The CDR3 is made up of 22 amino acids. The CDR3 is CASSQGGQGRGLHDRVFYGYTF. The CDR3 DNA reads as TGTGCCAGCAGCCAAGGGGGGCAGGGCAGGGGGCTACATGATCGGGTATTCTATGGCTACACCTTC.

V usage is TRBV5-1 and J usage is TRBJ2-7; 9 bases line up with TRBD1. Germline lookup yields CDR1 SGHRS and CDR2 YFSETQ. The V gene end was trimmed by 0 bases and the J gene end by 4 bases; junction bases not matched to a gene: 14. This CDR3 is 18 amino acids long. In nucleotides, the CDR3 is TGCGCCAGCAGCTTGGGAATCCGGTACGGGACAGGGTCGTACGAGCAGTACTTC. Its translation is CASSLGIRYGTGSYEQYF.